This T cell receptor beta chain was sequenced for a study of OX40 agonist ivuxolimab in advanced cancers. Worth noting for this clone: Its antigen is not known.

Repertoires were generated with immunoSEQ multiplex PCR, while TCRdb's copy carries only in-frame clones and drops some. The sample records tens of thousands of clones, 91% being singletons. Trimming cost V 3 bases and J 3 bases, with 6 bases left between them. Germline V CDR1 and CDR2: LNHDA, SQIVND (reference sequence). This CDR3 contains 13 residues. General observations from the study: Low normalized clonal expansion also occurred in some nonresponding patients.

This receptor was identified in an adult with an advanced solid tumor such as melanoma, head and neck, liver or kidney cancer. The chain links TRBV19 to TRBJ2-1, with no clear D. Sample: CD4+ or CD8+ T cells sorted from blood, taken in a trial of the OX40 agonist ivuxolimab. In DNA, the CDR3 is TGTGCCAGTAGTATCTTTAGCTACAATGAGCAGTTCTTC. Protein: CASSIFSYNEQFF. Variable domain in full (rest from reference TRBV19 and TRBJ2-1): DGGITQSPKYLFRKEGQNVTLSCEQNLNHDAMYWYRQDPGQGLRLIYYSQIVNDFQKGDIAEGYSVSREKKESFPLTVTSAQKNPTAFYLCASSIFSYNEQFFGPGTRLTVL.